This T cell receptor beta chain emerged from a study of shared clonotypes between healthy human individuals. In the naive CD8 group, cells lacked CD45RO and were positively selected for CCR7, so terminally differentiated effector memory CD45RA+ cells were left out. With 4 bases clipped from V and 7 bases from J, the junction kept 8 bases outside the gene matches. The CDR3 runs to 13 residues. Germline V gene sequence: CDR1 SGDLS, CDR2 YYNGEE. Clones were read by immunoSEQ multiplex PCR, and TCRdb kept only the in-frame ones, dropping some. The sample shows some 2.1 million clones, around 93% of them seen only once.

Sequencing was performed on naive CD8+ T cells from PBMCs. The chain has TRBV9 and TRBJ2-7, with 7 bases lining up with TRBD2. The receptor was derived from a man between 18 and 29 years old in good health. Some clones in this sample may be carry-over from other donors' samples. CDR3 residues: CASSRAGTGEQYF. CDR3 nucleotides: TGTGCCAGCAGCAGAGCGGGGACGGGGGAGCAGTACTTC.